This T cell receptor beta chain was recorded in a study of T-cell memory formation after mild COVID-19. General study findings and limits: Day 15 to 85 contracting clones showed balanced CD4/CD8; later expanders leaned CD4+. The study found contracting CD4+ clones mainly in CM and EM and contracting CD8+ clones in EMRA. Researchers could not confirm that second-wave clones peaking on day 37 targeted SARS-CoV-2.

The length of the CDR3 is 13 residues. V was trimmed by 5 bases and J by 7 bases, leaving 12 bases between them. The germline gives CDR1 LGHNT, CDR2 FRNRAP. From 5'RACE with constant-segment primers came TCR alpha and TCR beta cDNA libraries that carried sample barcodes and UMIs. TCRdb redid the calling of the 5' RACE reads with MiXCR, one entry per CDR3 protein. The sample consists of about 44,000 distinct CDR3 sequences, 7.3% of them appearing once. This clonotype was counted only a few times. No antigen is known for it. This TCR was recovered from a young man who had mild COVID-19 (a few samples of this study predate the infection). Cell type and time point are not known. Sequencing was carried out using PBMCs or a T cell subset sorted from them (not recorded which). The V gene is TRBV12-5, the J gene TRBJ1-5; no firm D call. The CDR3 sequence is CASGLEEGQPQHF. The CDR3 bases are TGTGCTAGTGGTCTCGAGGAGGGACAGCCCCAGCATTTT. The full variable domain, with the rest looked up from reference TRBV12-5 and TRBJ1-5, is DARVTQTPRHKVTEMGQEVTMRCQPILGHNTVFWYRQTMMQGLELLAYFRNRAPLDDSGMPKDRFSAEMPDATLATLKIQPSEPRDSAVYFCASGLEEGQPQHFGDGTRLSIL.